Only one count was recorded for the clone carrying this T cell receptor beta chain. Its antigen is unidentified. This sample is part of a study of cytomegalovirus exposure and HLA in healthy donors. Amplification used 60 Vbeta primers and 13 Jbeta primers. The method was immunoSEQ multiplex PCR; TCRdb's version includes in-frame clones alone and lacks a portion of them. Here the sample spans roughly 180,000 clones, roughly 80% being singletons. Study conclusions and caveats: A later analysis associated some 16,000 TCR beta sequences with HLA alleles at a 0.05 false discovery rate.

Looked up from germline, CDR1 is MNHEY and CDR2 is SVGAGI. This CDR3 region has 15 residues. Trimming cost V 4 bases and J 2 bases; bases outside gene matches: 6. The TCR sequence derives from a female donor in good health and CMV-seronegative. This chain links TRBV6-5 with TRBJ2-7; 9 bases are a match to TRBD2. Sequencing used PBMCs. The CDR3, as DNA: TGTGCCAGCAGTTCCCTAGCGGGACACACCTACGAGCAGTACTTC. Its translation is CASSSLAGHTYEQYF.